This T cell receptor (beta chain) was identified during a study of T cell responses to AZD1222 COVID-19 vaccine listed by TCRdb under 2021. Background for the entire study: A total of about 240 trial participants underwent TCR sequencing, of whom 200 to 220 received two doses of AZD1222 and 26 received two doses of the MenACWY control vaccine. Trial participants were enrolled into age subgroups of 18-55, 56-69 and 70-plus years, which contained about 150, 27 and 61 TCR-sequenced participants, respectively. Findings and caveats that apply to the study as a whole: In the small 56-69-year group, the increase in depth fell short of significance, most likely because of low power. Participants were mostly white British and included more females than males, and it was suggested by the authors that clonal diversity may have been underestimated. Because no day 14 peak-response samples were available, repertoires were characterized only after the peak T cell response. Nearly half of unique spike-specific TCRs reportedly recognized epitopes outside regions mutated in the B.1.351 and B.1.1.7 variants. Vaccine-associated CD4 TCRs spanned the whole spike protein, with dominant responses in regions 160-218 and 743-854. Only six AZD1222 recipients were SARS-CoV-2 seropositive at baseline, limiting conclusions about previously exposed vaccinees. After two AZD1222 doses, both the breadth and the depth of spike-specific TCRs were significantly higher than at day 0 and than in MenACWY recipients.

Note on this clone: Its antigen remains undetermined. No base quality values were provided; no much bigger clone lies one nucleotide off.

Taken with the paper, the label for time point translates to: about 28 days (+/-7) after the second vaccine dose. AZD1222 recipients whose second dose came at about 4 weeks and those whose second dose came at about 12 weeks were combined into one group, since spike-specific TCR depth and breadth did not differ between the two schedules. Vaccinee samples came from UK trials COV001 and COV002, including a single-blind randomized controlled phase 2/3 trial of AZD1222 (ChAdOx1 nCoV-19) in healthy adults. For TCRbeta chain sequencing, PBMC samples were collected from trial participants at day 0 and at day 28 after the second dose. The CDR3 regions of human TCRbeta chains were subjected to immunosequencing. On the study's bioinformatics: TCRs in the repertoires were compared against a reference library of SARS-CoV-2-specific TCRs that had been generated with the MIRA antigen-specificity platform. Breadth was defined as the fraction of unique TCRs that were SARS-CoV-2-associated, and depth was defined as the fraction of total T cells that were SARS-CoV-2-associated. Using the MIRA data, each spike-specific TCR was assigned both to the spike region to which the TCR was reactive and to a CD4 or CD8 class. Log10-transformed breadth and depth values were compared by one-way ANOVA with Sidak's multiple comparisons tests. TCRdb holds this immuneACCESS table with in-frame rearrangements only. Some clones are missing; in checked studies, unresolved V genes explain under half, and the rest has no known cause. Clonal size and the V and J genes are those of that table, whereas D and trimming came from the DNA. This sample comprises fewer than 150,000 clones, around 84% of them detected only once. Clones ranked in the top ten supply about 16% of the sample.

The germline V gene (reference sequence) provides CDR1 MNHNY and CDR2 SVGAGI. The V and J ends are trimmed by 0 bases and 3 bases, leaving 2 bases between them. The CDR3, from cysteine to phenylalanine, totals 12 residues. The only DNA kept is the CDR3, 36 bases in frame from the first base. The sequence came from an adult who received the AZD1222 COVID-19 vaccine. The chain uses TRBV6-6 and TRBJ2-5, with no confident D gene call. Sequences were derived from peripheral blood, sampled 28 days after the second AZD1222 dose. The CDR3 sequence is CASSYSEETQYF. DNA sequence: TGTGCCAGCAGTTACTCAGAAGAGACCCAGTACTTC.